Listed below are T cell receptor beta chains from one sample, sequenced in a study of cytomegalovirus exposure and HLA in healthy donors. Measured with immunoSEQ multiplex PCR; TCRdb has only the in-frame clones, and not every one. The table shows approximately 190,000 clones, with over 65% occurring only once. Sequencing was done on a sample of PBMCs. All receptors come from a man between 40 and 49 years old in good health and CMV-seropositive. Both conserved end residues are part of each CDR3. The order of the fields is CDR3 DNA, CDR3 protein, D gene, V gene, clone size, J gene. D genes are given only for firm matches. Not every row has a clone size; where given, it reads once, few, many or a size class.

DNA: TGTGCCATCAGTGTGGATAGCGGGGGGCTCTACGAGCAGTACTTC; CDR3: CAISVDSGGLYEQYF; D: TRBD2; V: TRBV10-3; size: few; J: TRBJ2-7
DNA: TGTGCCAGCAGCTTGATGGGGGGGCCAAGCACTGAAGCTTTCTTT; CDR3: CASSLMGGPSTEAFF; D: NA; V: TRBV7-2; size: NA; J: TRBJ1-1
DNA: TGTGCCATCTCGGGACAGGGGTCCTACGAGCAGTACTTC; CDR3: CAISGQGSYEQYF; D: TRBD1; V: TRBV10-3; size: NA; J: TRBJ2-7
DNA: TGTGCCAGCAGCCCGGACGGCGGCAGGGGAAACTATGGCTACACCTTC; CDR3: CASSPDGGRGNYGYTF; D: NA; V: TRBV5-5; size: once; J: TRBJ1-2
DNA: TGCGCCAGCAGCTTGACCGACGGGACTAACTATGGCTACACCTTC; CDR3: CASSLTDGTNYGYTF; D: NA; V: TRBV5-1; size: NA; J: TRBJ1-2
DNA: TGTGCCAGCAGTGTGCAGGGTCTAAATCAGCCCCAGCATTTT; CDR3: CASSVQGLNQPQHF; D: NA; V: TRBV2; size: once; J: TRBJ1-5
DNA: TGTGCCAGCAGTTTATTTACAGGGGGCTCCTACGAGCAGTACTTC; CDR3: CASSLFTGGSYEQYF; D: TRBD1; V: TRBV27; size: NA; J: TRBJ2-7
DNA: TGTGCCATCAGTGAGGGACAAGGAAACACCATATATTTT; CDR3: CAISEGQGNTIYF; D: NA; V: TRBV10-3; size: NA; J: TRBJ1-3
DNA: TGTGCCAGCAGCGTATTCGGGGGGAGCTCTGGGGCCAACGTCCTGACTTTC; CDR3: CASSVFGGSSGANVLTF; D: TRBD2; V: TRBV9; size: NA; J: TRBJ2-6
DNA: TGTGCCAGCACCAGACAGGGGGAGGGTCAGCCCCAGCATTTT; CDR3: CASTRQGEGQPQHF; D: TRBD1; V: TRBV6-1; size: NA; J: TRBJ1-5
DNA: TGTGCCACAAAGAACAGGGGTCCAACGGCCCCCGGGGAGCTGTTTTTT; CDR3: CATKNRGPTAPGELFF; D: TRBD1; V: TRBV15; size: NA; J: TRBJ2-2
DNA: TGTGCCAGCAGCTCGGGGGTCGGGGAGCTGTTTTTT; CDR3: CASSSGVGELFF; D: NA; V: TRBV6-5; size: NA; J: TRBJ2-2
DNA: TGTGCCAGCAGTCCTGGGGGGACAACTAATGAAAAACTGTTTTTT; CDR3: CASSPGGTTNEKLFF; D: NA; V: TRBV5-4; size: NA; J: TRBJ1-4
DNA: TGTGCCAGCAGACCAGCGGGAGTCCCCTACGAGCAGTACTTC; CDR3: CASRPAGVPYEQYF; D: TRBD2; V: TRBV6-6; size: NA; J: TRBJ2-7
DNA: TGTGCCAGTAGCTCCAGGGGAGATGAAAAACTGTTTTTT; CDR3: CASSSRGDEKLFF; D: NA; V: TRBV19; size: once; J: TRBJ1-4
DNA: TGTGCCAGCAGTTACGGACAGGGGGGTGGCTACACCTTC; CDR3: CASSYGQGGGYTF; D: TRBD1; V: TRBV6-5; size: NA; J: TRBJ1-2
DNA: TGTGCCAGCAGCCCAAGCCGTGATCAGCCCCAGCATTTT; CDR3: CASSPSRDQPQHF; D: NA; V: TRBV7-2; size: NA; J: TRBJ1-5
DNA: TGTGCCAGCAGCCTAAACAGGGACACCGGGGAGCTGTTTTTT; CDR3: CASSLNRDTGELFF; D: NA; V: TRBV7-2; size: NA; J: TRBJ2-2
DNA: TGTGCCAGCTCACTCTTGACAGGGACATCCACCTACGAGCAGTACTTC; CDR3: CASSLLTGTSTYEQYF; D: TRBD1; V: TRBV18; size: NA; J: TRBJ2-7
DNA: TGTGCCAGCAGCTTAGTTGAGGACACCAATGAGCAGTTCTTC; CDR3: CASSLVEDTNEQFF; D: NA; V: TRBV7-9; size: NA; J: TRBJ2-1
DNA: TGTGCCAGCAGCAAAGGAGACTCTGGGGCCAACGTCCTGACTTTC; CDR3: CASSKGDSGANVLTF; D: NA; V: TRBV5-8; size: NA; J: TRBJ2-6
DNA: TGTGCCAGCAGTCCGGGGTGGAGCTCCTACGAGCAGTACTTC; CDR3: CASSPGWSSYEQYF; D: NA; V: TRBV28; size: once; J: TRBJ2-7
DNA: TGTGCCAGCAGCTCGGGCAATCAGCCCCAGCATTTT; CDR3: CASSSGNQPQHF; D: NA; V: TRBV13; size: NA; J: TRBJ1-5
DNA: TGCGCCAGCAGCTTTAGCGGGAGGCCGGTGTACGAGCAGTACTTC; CDR3: CASSFSGRPVYEQYF; D: TRBD2; V: TRBV5-1; size: NA; J: TRBJ2-7
DNA: TGCGCCAGCAGCCAAGGGGACAGGGGTCCCTACGAGCAGTACTTC; CDR3: CASSQGDRGPYEQYF; D: TRBD1; V: TRBV4-1; size: few; J: TRBJ2-7
DNA: TGTGCCAGCAGCTCACAGGGGGGTTACTACGAGCAGTACTTC; CDR3: CASSSQGGYYEQYF; D: TRBD1; V: TRBV7-2; size: NA; J: TRBJ2-7
DNA: TGTGCCAGCAGTCCAAGACAGAACACTGAAGCTTTCTTT; CDR3: CASSPRQNTEAFF; D: NA; V: TRBV6-1; size: NA; J: TRBJ1-1
DNA: TGTGCCAGCAGTTTAGGACAGGGGCAAGAAAAACTGTTTTTT; CDR3: CASSLGQGQEKLFF; D: TRBD1; V: TRBV27; size: NA; J: TRBJ1-4
DNA: TGTGCCAGCAGCTCTAGGGGGGGCTATGGCTACACCTTC; CDR3: CASSSRGGYGYTF; D: NA; V: TRBV2; size: NA; J: TRBJ1-2
DNA: TGTGCCAGTAGTGTACAGGGGGCCACAGATACGCAGTATTTT; CDR3: CASSVQGATDTQYF; D: TRBD1; V: TRBV19; size: NA; J: TRBJ2-3
DNA: TGTGCCATCAGTACCGGGGGGACCTCTGGAAACACCATATATTTT; CDR3: CAISTGGTSGNTIYF; D: NA; V: TRBV10-3; size: NA; J: TRBJ1-3